This paragraph covers one T cell receptor beta chain sequence. Its antigen remains unknown. The data stem from a study of pediatric ulcerative colitis. The CDR3 loop spans 14 amino acids. V lost 3 bases to trimming and J lost 9 bases, with 12 bases between them. Per the germline V gene, CDR1 is WSHSY and CDR2 is SAAADI. Overall study results and limits: A couple of rectal CDR3 clonotypes occurred in all ulcerative colitis patients.

The survey-level immunoSEQ assay was used. Here immunoSEQ multiplex PCR was the method, and the copy in TCRdb shows in-frame clones only, minus some. Here the sample spans roughly 54,000 clones, 87% being singletons. Source material: blood. This TCR was recovered from a boy aged 10-17 years who was a control in a study of pediatric ulcerative colitis. The gene calls are TRBV10-2 and TRBJ1-6; TRBD1 might be the D (6 bases). The CDR3 loop reads CASSDVQGSSPLHF. CDR3 DNA sequence: TGCGCCAGCAGTGATGTACAGGGATCTTCACCCCTCCACTTT.